This TCR beta chain comes out of a study of blood T cell repertoires in COVID-19. At the level of the study: The samples span acute and convalescent COVID-19 from the United States, Italy and Spain. Sample material is recorded as cDNA or gDNA derived from T cells, B-cell-depleted T cells, or PBMCs.

Study processing details: Quantification of nucleated cells was approximated via reference gene primer amplification. The method was immunoSEQ multiplex PCR; TCRdb's version includes in-frame clones alone and lacks a portion of them. V, J and clone size are those of that table, while D and trimming were read from the DNA. The sample lists fewer than 250,000 clones, 88% occurring once. The length of the CDR3 is 11 residues. Germline CDR1 is ENHRY and CDR2 is SYGVKD. The germline V and J ends were trimmed by 8 bases and 10 bases, with 14 bases remaining between them. V and J are TRBV10-3 and TRBJ1-1; perhaps TRBD1 as D (6 bases). Sequenced material: peripheral blood. The origin of this receptor is a man aged 70-80 years with acute or convalescent COVID-19. Here the CDR3 DNA reads TGTGCCATCCAAGTGCAGGGGACAGCTTTCTTT. This codes for CAIQVQGTAFF.